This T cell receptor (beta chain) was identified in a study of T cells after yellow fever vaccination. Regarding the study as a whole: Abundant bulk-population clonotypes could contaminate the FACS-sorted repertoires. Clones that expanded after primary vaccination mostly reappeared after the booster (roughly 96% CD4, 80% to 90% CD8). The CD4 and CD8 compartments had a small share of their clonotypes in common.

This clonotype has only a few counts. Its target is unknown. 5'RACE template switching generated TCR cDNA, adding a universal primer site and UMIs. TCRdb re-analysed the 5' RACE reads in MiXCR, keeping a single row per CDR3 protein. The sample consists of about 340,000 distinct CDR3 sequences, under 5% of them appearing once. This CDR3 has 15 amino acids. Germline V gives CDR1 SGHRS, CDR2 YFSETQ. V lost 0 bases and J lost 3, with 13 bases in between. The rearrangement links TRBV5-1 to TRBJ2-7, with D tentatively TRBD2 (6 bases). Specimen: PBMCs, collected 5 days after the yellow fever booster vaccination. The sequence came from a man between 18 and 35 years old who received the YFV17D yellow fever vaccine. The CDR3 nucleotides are TGCGCCAGCAGCTTGGCATCCGGGGGTCTCTACGAGCAGTACGTC. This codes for CASSLASGGLYEQYV.